What follows are 30 T cell receptor beta chains derived from one specimen sequenced in a study of T cell responses to AZD1222 COVID-19 vaccine. Produced via immunoSEQ multiplex PCR; TCRdb's table is partial and in-frame only. The table records 75,000 to 100,000 clones, approximately 90% of them present only once. The source material was peripheral blood, sampled on day 0 of AZD1222 vaccination. The receptor source for this set is an adult in good health.

The rearrangement joins TRBV12-3 or TRBV12-4 to TRBJ2-3; 7 bases are a match to TRBD1. The CDR3 has 13 amino acids. J lost 6 bases, V lost 5 bases, and 5 bases had no gene match. The CDR3 DNA reads as TGTGCCAGCAGTATAACAGGGGCGGATACGCAGTATTTT. This gives the protein CASSITGADTQYF.

V is TRBV18 and J is TRBJ1-2, with 9 bases lining up with TRBD1. The germline gives CDR1 KGHSH, CDR2 LQKENI. CDR3 length: 16 residues. Germline trimming cut 3 bases from V and 4 bases from J; bases unmatched to any gene: 9. CDR3 sequence (DNA): TGTGCCAGCTCACCCCCGGACAGGGGCGCGATCTATGGCTACACCTTC. This encodes CASSPPDRGAIYGYTF.

The rearrangement uses TRBV3-1 (or the pseudogene TRBV3-2) and TRBJ1-5; D is unresolved. CDR3 length equals 15 residues. CDR1 LGHDT and CDR2 YNNKEL come from the germline V gene (reference sequence). Trimming took off 1 base at V and 1 base at J, with 8 bases between the two ends. The CDR3 DNA is TGTGCCAGCAGCCAAGGATGGGCAAGCAATCAGCCCCAGCATTTT. It specifies CASSQGWASNQPQHF.

V usage is TRBV5-1 and J usage is TRBJ2-1, with no clear D. Per germline, CDR1 SGHRS and CDR2 YFSETQ. This CDR3 is 14 amino acids long. V was pared by 5 bases and J by 5 bases, with 14 bases between. In DNA, the CDR3 is TGCGCCAGCAGAGCTCCGAGCGCAAACAATGAGCAGTTCTTC. It specifies CASRAPSANNEQFF.

This clone has a single count. The chain has TRBV11-2 and TRBJ2-1; D gene unclear. V was shortened by 5 bases and J by 7 bases, with 18 bases between the two germline ends. The CDR3 length is 15 residues. Germline assignment: CDR1 SGHAT and CDR2 FQNNGV. The CDR3 nucleotides are TGTGCCAGCAGCGTAGTGCCCACAAGTTGGAATGAGCAGTTCTTC. Protein: CASSVVPTSWNEQFF.

This sequence joins TRBV7-8 and TRBJ2-1; the D gene is possibly TRBD2 (6 bases). Trimming took off 10 bases at V and 6 bases at J, with 28 bases between the two ends. Germline V CDR1 and CDR2: SGHVS, FQNEAQ. The CDR3 covers 17 residues. CDR3 DNA: TGTGCCAACACCACAATAATAGGCGGGAATAATCCCAATGAGCAGTTCTTC. This gives the protein CANTTIIGGNNPNEQFF.

The V gene is TRBV10-3, the J gene TRBJ2-5; D is perhaps TRBD1 (6 bases). The ends were cut back, 8 bases at V and 5 bases at J, with 12 bases in the middle. Germline V gives CDR1 ENHRY, CDR2 SYGVKD. The CDR3 loop spans 12 amino acids. CDR3 region: CAIGQGMETQYF. CDR3 DNA sequence: TGTGCCATCGGTCAGGGGATGGAGACCCAGTACTTC.

The chain has TRBV4-1 and TRBJ1-5; 7 bases align to TRBD1. CDR1 is MGHRA and CDR2 is YSYEKL in the germline V gene. With V trimmed by 6 bases and J by 3 bases, 8 bases remained unmatched. The CDR3 consists of 15 residues. CDR3 nucleotides: TGCGCCAGCAGTCACCTACAGGGGATCAATCAGCCCCAGCATTTT. It codes for CASSHLQGINQPQHF.

V usage is TRBV29-1 and J usage is TRBJ2-2; TRBD2 aligns across 14 bases. The trim removed 6 bases at V and 7 bases at J, leaving 7 bases unmatched. The CDR3 runs to 15 residues. Looked up from germline, CDR1 is SQVTM and CDR2 is ANQGSEA. The CDR3 region has the DNA TGCAGCGTGCGGGGACTAGCGGGAGAGGTCGGGGAGCTGTTTTTT. Its translation: CSVRGLAGEVGELFF.

The chain combines TRBV27 with TRBJ2-3; 12 bases agree with TRBD2. There are 16 residues in the CDR3. From germline, CDR1 is MNHEY and CDR2 SMNVEV (reference sequence). After removal of 6 bases from V and 4 bases from J, the junction contained 8 bases not matched to a gene. The CDR3 reads CASSTFRLAGADTQYF. The CDR3 coding sequence is TGTGCCAGCAGCACATTTAGACTAGCGGGAGCAGATACGCAGTATTTT.

V gene TRBV5-1 combines with J gene TRBJ1-6; D not resolved. CDR1 and CDR2 from the germline V gene are SGHRS and YFSETQ. V lost 4 bases and J 10 bases, leaving 18 bases between the germline ends. The CDR3 runs 15 residues. The CDR3 reads CASSSNEVGRSPLHF. The DNA for the CDR3 is TGCGCCAGCAGCAGTAACGAAGTGGGTCGGTCACCCCTCCACTTT.

The V call is TRBV7-2, the J call TRBJ2-7; TRBD2 matches at 8 bases. Germline CDR1 reads SGHTA; CDR2 reads FQGNSA. The CDR3 length is 15 residues. Unmatched junction bases numbered 12, after V lost 8 bases and J lost 3 bases. The CDR3 protein is CASATSGLKFYEQYF. The CDR3 DNA reads as TGTGCCAGCGCCACTAGCGGACTAAAGTTCTACGAGCAGTACTTC.

This clone was observed a few times. The chain combines TRBV7-9 with TRBJ1-1; D gene unclear. Germline assignment: CDR1 SEHNR and CDR2 FQNEAQ (reference sequence). The CDR3 length is 13 residues. V gave up 0 bases and J gave up 7 bases, with 9 bases separating them. The CDR3 coding sequence is TGTGCCAGCAGCTTAGCGTCGCAGGATGAAGCTTTCTTT. It codes for CASSLASQDEAFF.

This chain uses TRBV7-9 with TRBJ1-4, with a tentative D call TRBD1 (5 bases). V lost 8 bases, J lost 3 bases, and 16 bases lay in between. CDR3 length equals 15 residues. Germline CDR1 and CDR2: SEHNR and FQNEAQ (reference sequence). In DNA, the CDR3 is TGTGCCAGCGGCCCTGCCCGGGGGGCTAATGAAAAACTGTTTTTT. Its protein is CASGPARGANEKLFF. Using reference TRBV7-9 and TRBJ1-4 for the parts outside the CDR3, the full variable domain is DTGVSQNPRHKITKRGQNVTFRCDPISEHNRLYWYRQTLGQGPEFLTYFQNEAQLEKSRLLSDRFSAERPKGSFSTLEIQRTEQGDSAMYLCASGPARGANEKLFFGSGTQLSVL.

This chain links TRBV5-5 with TRBJ2-7; possibly TRBD1 for D (6 bases). The CDR3 covers 16 residues. The germline CDR1 and CDR2 sequences are SGHKS and YYEKEE (reference sequence). The V and J ends lost 3 bases and 6 bases respectively, with 22 bases between them. CDR3 protein: CASSYQQGKFTLEQYF. As DNA, the CDR3 is TGTGCCAGCAGCTATCAACAGGGAAAATTCACTCTCGAGCAGTACTTC.

The chain links TRBV4-1 to TRBJ2-1, with 7 bases matching TRBD1. CDR3 length equals 14 residues. Per the germline V gene, CDR1 is MGHRA and CDR2 is YSYEKL. With V trimmed by 7 bases and J by 9 bases, 12 bases remained unmatched. The CDR3 region is CASNPGTDRSEQFF. CDR3 coding DNA: TGCGCCAGCAATCCGGGGACAGACCGAAGTGAGCAGTTCTTC.

The rearrangement joins TRBV5-6 to TRBJ1-1; D remains unclear. The CDR3 sequence is 17 residues long. CDR1 is SGHDT and CDR2 is YYEEEE in the germline V gene. Between the trimmed V and J ends, which lost 0 bases and 0 bases, there was a span of 15 bases. CDR3 amino acids: CASSLVGRGRMNTEAFF. The CDR3, as DNA: TGTGCCAGCAGCTTGGTGGGTCGAGGGCGAATGAACACTGAAGCTTTCTTT.

V and J are TRBV5-1 and TRBJ1-4, with TRBD1 as a possible D gene (5 bases). V lost 0 bases to trimming and J lost 4 bases, with 7 bases between them. This CDR3 has 14 residues. The germline V gene has CDR1 SGHRS and CDR2 YFSETQ. CDR3 bases: TGCGCCAGCAGCTTGGGACAGAATAATGAAAAACTGTTTTTT. Translating gives CASSLGQNNEKLFF. The variable domain in full, with the rest retrieved from reference TRBV5-1 and TRBJ1-4, is KAGVTQTPRYLIKTRGQQVTLSCSPISGHRSVSWYQQTPGQGLQFLFEYFSETQRNKGNFPGRFSGRQFSNSRSEMNVSTLELGDSALYLCASSLGQNNEKLFFGSGTQLSVL.

This clone was observed once. The rearrangement links TRBV12-3 or TRBV12-4 to TRBJ1-1; D unresolved. Deletions cut 6 bases from V and 3 bases from J, with 11 bases between. This CDR3 comprises 13 residues. The CDR3 region has the DNA TGTGCCAGCAGCTTTCGGGCTTACACTGAAGCTTTCTTT. As protein: CASSFRAYTEAFF.

V and J are TRBV28 and TRBJ1-5, with D perhaps matching TRBD1 (5 bases). This CDR3 spans 14 amino acids. With 4 bases removed from V and 1 base from J, the gap between germline ends came to 8 bases. Germline V CDR1 and CDR2: MDHEN, SYDVKM. The CDR3 protein is CASSYWGSNQPQHF. CDR3 DNA: TGTGCCAGCAGTTATTGGGGGAGCAATCAGCCCCAGCATTTT.

The V call is TRBV2, the J call TRBJ2-2; 7 bases are shared with TRBD2. In germline, CDR1 is SNHLY, CDR2 FYNNEI. This CDR3 is 13 amino acids long. Trimming at V came to 2 bases and at J to 8 bases, leaving 2 bases not matched to a gene. CDR3 DNA: TGTGCCAGCAGTGAAACTAGCGCTGGGGAGCTGTTTTTT. Protein: CASSETSAGELFF.

V gene TRBV19 combines with J gene TRBJ2-6, with a possible D match to TRBD2 (5 bases). Germline V gives CDR1 LNHDA, CDR2 SQIVND (reference sequence). There are 15 residues in the CDR3. V gave up 4 bases and J gave up 4 bases, with 11 bases separating them. This CDR3 reads CASSSGLPGANVLTF. The CDR3 coding sequence is TGTGCCAGTAGTAGCGGACTTCCCGGGGCCAACGTCCTGACTTTC.

The chain couples TRBV20-1 to TRBJ1-5; the D is unclear. The CDR3 covers 19 residues. Germline lookup yields CDR1 DFQATT and CDR2 SNEGSKA (reference sequence). Trimming removed 3 bases from V and 0 bases from J, with 24 bases in between. CDR3 bases: TGCAGTGCTAGTATTAAAGCAACCATTTACCGAAATAGCAATCAGCCCCAGCATTTT. This codes for CSASIKATIYRNSNQPQHF.

The rearrangement joins TRBV19 to TRBJ1-1, with 9 nucleotides matching TRBD1. The germline CDR1 and CDR2 sequences are LNHDA and SQIVND (reference sequence). The V and J ends lost 6 bases and 7 bases, in that order; junction bases with no gene match: 12. The CDR3 spans 15 residues. The CDR3 DNA is TGTGCCAGTAGAACGGACAGGGGTTTCTTAAATGAAGCTTTCTTT. Amino acids: CASRTDRGFLNEAFF.

The chain has TRBV28 and TRBJ2-1, with a weak D call TRBD2 (6 bases). The CDR3 covers 17 residues. The germline V gene encodes CDR1 MDHEN and CDR2 SYDVKM. V lost 6 bases, J lost 0 bases, and 18 bases lay in between. As DNA, the CDR3 is TGTGCCAGCAGCTTGGGGGTACTGACTAGCTCCTACAATGAGCAGTTCTTC. It yields the protein CASSLGVLTSSYNEQFF.

J is TRBJ1-1 and V is TRBV5-1; D might be TRBD1 (5 bases). The V end was cut by 7 bases, the J end by 5 bases, with 18 bases between. Germline V gene data show CDR1 as SGHRS and CDR2 as YFSETQ. This CDR3 comprises 14 residues. The CDR3 here is CASLSTLGGTEAFF. The CDR3 DNA follows: TGCGCCAGCCTATCAACCCTCGGGGGAACTGAAGCTTTCTTT.

V usage is TRBV7-9 and J usage is TRBJ2-1, with TRBD2 identical over 10 bases. Germline-derived CDR1 and CDR2 are SEHNR and FQNEAQ (reference sequence). Trimming cost V 2 bases and J 3 bases; bases outside gene matches: 1. The CDR3 totals 15 residues. CDR3 DNA sequence: TGTGCCAGCAGCTTACTAGCGGGAGTCTACAATGAGCAGTTCTTC. Protein: CASSLLAGVYNEQFF. Variable domain in full (rest from reference TRBV7-9 and TRBJ2-1): DTGVSQNPRHKITKRGQNVTFRCDPISEHNRLYWYRQTLGQGPEFLTYFQNEAQLEKSRLLSDRFSAERPKGSFSTLEIQRTEQGDSAMYLCASSLLAGVYNEQFFGPGTRLTVL.

V is TRBV7-2 and J is TRBJ2-2, with 10 bases aligning to TRBD2. This CDR3 comprises 13 residues. The germline V gene has CDR1 SGHTA and CDR2 FQGNSA. The V gene end was trimmed by 6 bases and the J gene end by 7 bases; junction bases not matched to a gene: 2. Here the CDR3 reads CASSRTSGGELFF. The CDR3 DNA follows: TGTGCCAGCAGTCGGACTAGCGGCGGGGAGCTGTTTTTT.

The chain combines TRBV5-1 with TRBJ2-7; no clear D gene. Germline V gene sequence: CDR1 SGHRS, CDR2 YFSETQ. Trimming shortened V by 4 bases and J by 2 bases, and 13 bases separated the two germline ends. This CDR3 is built from 14 residues. The CDR3 spells CASSPRPPAYEQYF. CDR3 nucleotide sequence: TGCGCCAGCAGCCCCAGACCCCCAGCCTACGAGCAGTACTTC.

The chain couples TRBV28 to TRBJ2-2; unclear D gene. This CDR3 has 15 residues. The germline CDR1 and CDR2 sequences are MDHEN and SYDVKM. V lost 5 bases and J lost 4, with 14 bases in between. This CDR3 is CASSPPDVSTGELFF. The DNA for the CDR3 is TGTGCCAGCAGTCCACCGGACGTTTCCACCGGGGAGCTGTTTTTT.